The subject of this entry is one T cell receptor (beta chain). This record comes from a study of blood T cell repertoires in COVID-19. Study overall: The analysed material was cDNA or gDNA that came from T cells, B-cell-depleted T cells, or PBMCs.

Study members were between about 18 and 100 years old and lived in 24 US regions. Two negative PCRs, clearance, or symptom resolution had been documented for recovered Cohort 3 donors. The V gene end was trimmed by 6 bases and the J gene end by 8 bases; junction bases not matched to a gene: 8. The V gene's germline CDR1 is MNHEY and CDR2 SVGAGI. CDR3 length equals 14 residues. Methods used by the authors: It was from reference gene primer amplification that nucleated cell counts were estimated. Only in-frame clones appear in the TCRdb table, and some are missing; sequencing was by immunoSEQ multiplex PCR. V, J and clone size are those of that table, while D and trimming were read from the DNA. The repertoire holds about 270,000 clones, with around 89% as singletons.

The receptor's source is a woman under 30 who had recovered from COVID-19. The chain recombines TRBV6-5 with TRBJ2-1; 9 bases agree with TRBD1. Material: PBMCs or T cells enriched from blood (not recorded which). CDR3 DNA: TGTGCCAGCAGCCGGACAGGGGCCATTGATGAGCAGTTCTTC. As protein: CASSRTGAIDEQFF.